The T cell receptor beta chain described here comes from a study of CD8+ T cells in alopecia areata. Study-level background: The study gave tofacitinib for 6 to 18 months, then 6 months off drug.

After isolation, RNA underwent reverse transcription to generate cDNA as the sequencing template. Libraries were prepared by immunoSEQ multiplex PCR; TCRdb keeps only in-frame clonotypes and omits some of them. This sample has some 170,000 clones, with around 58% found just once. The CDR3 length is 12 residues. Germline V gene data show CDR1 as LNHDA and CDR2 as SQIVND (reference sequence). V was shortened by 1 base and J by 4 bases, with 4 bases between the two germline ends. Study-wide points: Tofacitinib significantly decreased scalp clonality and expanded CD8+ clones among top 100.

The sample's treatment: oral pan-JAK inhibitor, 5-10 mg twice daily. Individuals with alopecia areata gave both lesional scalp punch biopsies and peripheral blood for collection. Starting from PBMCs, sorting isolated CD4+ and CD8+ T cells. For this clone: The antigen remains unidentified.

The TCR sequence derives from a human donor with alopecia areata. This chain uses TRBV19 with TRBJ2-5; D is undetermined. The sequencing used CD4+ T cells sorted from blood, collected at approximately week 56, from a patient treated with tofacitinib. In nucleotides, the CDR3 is TGTGCCAGTAGTATAGGGGGAGAGACCCAGTACTTC. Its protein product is CASSIGGETQYF. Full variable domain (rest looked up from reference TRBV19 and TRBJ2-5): DGGITQSPKYLFRKEGQNVTLSCEQNLNHDAMYWYRQDPGQGLRLIYYSQIVNDFQKGDIAEGYSVSREKKESFPLTVTSAQKNPTAFYLCASSIGGETQYFGPGTRLLVL.